A single sample gave rise to the 19 T cell receptor beta chains below, sequenced in a study of OX40 agonist ivuxolimab in advanced cancers. The method was immunoSEQ multiplex PCR; TCRdb's version includes in-frame clones alone and lacks a portion of them. Altogether about 66,000 clones are present, about 84% being singletons, with the ten largest covering roughly 0.69%. The specimen comprised CD4+ or CD8+ T cells sorted from blood, sampled in a trial of the OX40 agonist ivuxolimab. The receptors stem from an adult with an advanced solid tumor such as melanoma, head and neck, liver or kidney cancer.

The chain is built from TRBV4-1 and TRBJ1-4; D not certain. Trimming shortened V by 0 bases and J by 1 base, and 3 bases separated the two germline ends. Per the germline V gene, CDR1 is MGHRA and CDR2 is YSYEKL. The CDR3 consists of 14 residues. CDR3 loop: CASSQEVTNEKLFF. Here the CDR3 DNA reads TGCGCCAGCAGCCAAGAAGTAACTAATGAAAAACTGTTTTTT.

The V gene is TRBV19, the J gene TRBJ1-2, with 7 bases fitting TRBD1. J gave up 7 bases and V 3 bases, and 14 bases lay outside the gene matches. The germline V gene has CDR1 LNHDA and CDR2 SQIVND (reference sequence). The CDR3 has 16 residues. CDR3 sequence reads: CASSMPGGSALGGYTF. CDR3 bases: TGTGCCAGTAGTATGCCAGGGGGGTCCGCCCTCGGTGGCTACACCTTC.

This clone was picked up a small number of times. The chain carries TRBV18 and TRBJ2-5; unclear D gene. Germline CDR1 and CDR2: KGHSH and LQKENI. V was shortened by 6 bases and J by 5 bases, with 22 bases between the two germline ends. This CDR3 has 16 residues. CDR3 loop: CASSTRVGRGWETQYF. The CDR3 region has the DNA TGTGCCAGCTCTACACGGGTTGGCCGAGGTTGGGAGACCCAGTACTTC.

The V gene is TRBV2, the J gene TRBJ1-4; a possible D gene is TRBD1 (5 bases). The CDR3 runs 15 residues. V lost 3 bases and J lost 3, with 11 bases in between. From germline, CDR1 is SNHLY and CDR2 FYNNEI. In nucleotides, the CDR3 is TGTGCCAGCAGTGAGGGCGGGGCCCCTAATGAAAAACTGTTTTTT. Amino acid sequence: CASSEGGAPNEKLFF.

The rearrangement links TRBV5-1 to TRBJ1-1; 9 bases line up with TRBD1. This CDR3 is built from 15 residues. Trimming at V came to 2 bases and at J to 4 bases, leaving 6 bases not matched to a gene. Germline V gene data show CDR1 as SGHRS and CDR2 as YFSETQ. DNA of the CDR3: TGCGCCAGCAGCTTATCAACAGGGGGCGGCACTGAAGCTTTCTTT. The encoded protein is CASSLSTGGGTEAFF.

CDR3 residues: CASSQLAGGDNEQFF. Here the CDR3 DNA reads TGCGCCAGCAGCCAATTAGCGGGGGGTGACAATGAGCAGTTCTTC. J is TRBJ2-1 and V is TRBV4-1; 10 bases are a match to TRBD2. The junction had 3 bases not matched to a gene; V was cut back by 2 bases and J by 5 bases. Germline CDR1 MGHRA, CDR2 YSYEKL. This CDR3 region has 15 residues.

The CDR3 DNA follows: TGCGCCAGCAGCTTCTCTCTAGCGGGGGGTGGCGAGCAGTACTTC. This sequence encodes CASSFSLAGGGEQYF. The chain is built from TRBV5-1 and TRBJ2-7, with 11 bases matching TRBD2. The trim removed 2 bases at V and 6 bases at J, leaving 7 bases unmatched. Germline loops: CDR1 SGHRS, CDR2 YFSETQ. CDR3 size: 15 residues. Variable domain in full (rest from reference TRBV5-1 and TRBJ2-7): KAGVTQTPRYLIKTRGQQVTLSCSPISGHRSVSWYQQTPGQGLQFLFEYFSETQRNKGNFPGRFSGRQFSNSRSEMNVSTLELGDSALYLCASSFSLAGGGEQYFGPGTRLTVT.

Only a few counts were recorded for this clone. Germline and junction disagree at one end, which may indicate a read error. The J gene is TRBJ2-3, the V gene TRBV19; D gene unclear. Germline assignment: CDR1 LNHDA and CDR2 SQIVND (reference sequence). There are 17 residues in the CDR3. The CDR3 loop is CASSLEATGTVSDTQYF. In DNA form, the CDR3 reads TGTGCCAGTAGTCTAGAGGCAACGGGTACCGTCTCAGATACGCAGTATTTT.

This chain joins TRBV6-4 and TRBJ2-7; no definite D call. The germline V gene encodes CDR1 MRHNA and CDR2 SNTAGT. V lost 11 bases to trimming and J lost 0 bases, with 8 bases between them. The CDR3 runs to 11 residues. The CDR3 region is CAQRRSYEQYF. CDR3 sequence (DNA): TGTGCCCAACGACGCTCCTACGAGCAGTACTTC.

The rearrangement links TRBV6-1 to TRBJ2-5; tentatively, D is TRBD1 or TRBD2 (6 bases each). CDR1 is MNHNS, CDR2 SASEGT, per germline. There are 15 residues in the CDR3. The ends were cut back, 2 bases at V and 4 bases at J, with 14 bases in the middle. In nucleotides, the CDR3 is TGTGCCAGCAGTGAATGGAGGGGGTTGGGAGAGACCCAGTACTTC. Its protein is CASSEWRGLGETQYF.

This chain connects TRBV7-2 to TRBJ2-7; TRBD2 matches at 10 bases. The CDR3 totals 17 residues. V trimming: 5 bases; J trimming: 3 bases; junction bases outside the gene matches: 13. CDR1 is SGHTA, CDR2 FQGNSA, per germline. In DNA, the CDR3 is TGTGCCAGCAGCCAAGGATTACTAGCGGGGACCTACTACGAGCAGTACTTC. This encodes CASSQGLLAGTYYEQYF.

This rearrangement joins TRBV2 to TRBJ2-7; 9 bases agree with TRBD1. Trimming cost V 0 bases and J 3 bases; bases outside gene matches: 6. Germline V CDR1 and CDR2: SNHLY, FYNNEI. The CDR3 loop spans 16 amino acids. The CDR3, as DNA: TGTGCCAGCAGTGAAGCGCTTCGGACAGGGGTCTACGAGCAGTACTTC. Encoded protein: CASSEALRTGVYEQYF.

This clone has only a few counts. This rearrangement joins TRBV2 to TRBJ2-6; D is ambiguous. The germline gives CDR1 SNHLY, CDR2 FYNNEI. The CDR3 loop spans 15 amino acids. V was clipped by 2 bases and J by 2 bases, with 7 bases between them. The CDR3 loop reads CASSELVPGANVLTF. The CDR3 DNA follows: TGTGCCAGCAGTGAATTGGTCCCTGGGGCCAACGTCCTGACTTTC.

V and J are TRBV14 and TRBJ1-4; 9 bases fit TRBD1. Germline V gives CDR1 SGHDN, CDR2 FVKESK. This CDR3 comprises 12 residues. V gave up 1 base and J gave up 14 bases; unmatched junction bases: 2. CDR3 loop: CASSQVGTGLFF. Written as DNA, the CDR3 is TGTGCCAGCAGCCAAGTTGGGACAGGGCTGTTTTTT. Full variable domain (outside the CDR3, taken from reference TRBV14 and TRBJ1-4): EAGVTQFPSHSVIEKGQTVTLRCDPISGHDNLYWYRRVMGKEIKFLLHFVKESKQDESGMPNNRFLAERTGGTYSTLKVQPAELEDSGVYFCASSQVGTGLFFGSGTQLSVL.

The chain combines TRBV4-3 with TRBJ1-5; 7 nucleotides align to TRBD1. J gave up 3 bases and V 4 bases, and 12 bases lay outside the gene matches. Germline loops: CDR1 LGHNA, CDR2 YSLEER. The CDR3 has 17 amino acids. The CDR3 loop is CASSLSTGTVYNQPQHF. The CDR3 DNA reads as TGCGCCAGCAGCCTATCCACCGGGACAGTATACAATCAGCCCCAGCATTTT.

V usage is TRBV5-8 and J usage is TRBJ1-1, with a tentative D call TRBD1 (6 bases). V dropped 1 base and J dropped 3 bases, with 10 bases sitting between them. CDR1 and CDR2 (germline): SGHTS, YDEGEE. This CDR3 comprises 14 residues. CDR3: CASSLIGGDTEAFF. The DNA for the CDR3 is TGTGCCAGCAGCTTGATAGGGGGGGACACTGAAGCTTTCTTT.

This clone was observed a few times. The V gene is TRBV18, the J gene TRBJ1-4, with TRBD1 matching 8 bases. This CDR3 is built from 15 residues. Germline assignment: CDR1 KGHSH and CDR2 LQKENI. The V segment lost 5 bases and the J segment 8 bases; nucleotides outside the gene matches: 10. In nucleotides, the CDR3 is TGTGCCAGCTCATCGCGGCAGGGGGCGCAGGAAAAACTGTTTTTT. Translated: CASSSRQGAQEKLFF.

The chain links TRBV5-6 to TRBJ2-4; maybe TRBD2 (6 bases). V was cut by 4 bases and J by 6 bases, with 20 bases left in between. CDR1 is SGHDT and CDR2 is YYEEEE in the germline V gene. The CDR3 is 16 residues long. The CDR3: CASSPRWPGDGNIQYF. CDR3 nucleotides: TGTGCCAGCAGCCCCCGATGGCCGGGGGACGGAAACATTCAGTACTTC.

The chain carries TRBV7-9 and TRBJ1-4; perhaps TRBD1 as D (6 bases). Germline loops: CDR1 SEHNR, CDR2 FQNEAQ (reference sequence). The CDR3 has 15 amino acids. V lost 2 bases to trimming and J lost 7 bases, with 14 bases between them. The CDR3 DNA is TGTGCCAGCAGCTTAAGGGAGGGGGTCGGTGAAAAACTGTTTTTT. It translates to CASSLREGVGEKLFF.